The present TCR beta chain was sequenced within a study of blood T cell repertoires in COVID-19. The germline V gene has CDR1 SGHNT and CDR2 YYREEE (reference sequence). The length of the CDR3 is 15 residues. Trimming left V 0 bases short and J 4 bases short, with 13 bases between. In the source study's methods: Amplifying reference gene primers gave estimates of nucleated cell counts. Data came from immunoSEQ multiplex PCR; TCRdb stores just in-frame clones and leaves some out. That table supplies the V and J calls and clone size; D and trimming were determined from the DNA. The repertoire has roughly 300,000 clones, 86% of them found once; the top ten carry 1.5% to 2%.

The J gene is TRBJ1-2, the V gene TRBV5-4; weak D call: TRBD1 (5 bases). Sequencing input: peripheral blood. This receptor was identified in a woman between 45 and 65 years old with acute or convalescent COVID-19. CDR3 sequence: CASSLAGVVTYGYTF. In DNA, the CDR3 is TGTGCCAGCAGCTTGGCGGGGGTAGTGACCTATGGCTACACCTTC.